This T cell receptor (beta chain) is from a study of lymphopenia after photon versus proton radiotherapy (dated by TCRdb to the late 2010s). The study in broad terms: Photon and proton radiation therapy were compared by the study for their immunological effects in patients with gastrointestinal tumors who developed high-grade lymphopenia. The study was designed to characterize how the impact on the immune system differs between the two radiation modalities. The 15 to 25 patients in the cohort had gastrointestinal tumors, were treated with either photon or proton therapy, and subsequently developed lymphopenia.

What the authors observed across the whole study: Across the cohort, among patients who died, a greater drop in TCR diversity after the nadir was inversely correlated with overall survival time. The authors looked at the survival association only in patients who died, and they framed better survival with proton therapy as a possibility rather than a demonstrated result. Proton-treated patients stayed relatively stable during treatment, while photon-treated patients lost naive T cells and TCR diversity and gained effector/memory populations. After the lymphocyte count nadir, repertoires from photon-treated patients showed oligoclonal expansion, particularly of CD8+ Temra cells, and this expansion drove the decline in diversity.

Counted from cysteine to phenylalanine, this CDR3 has 14 amino acids. Only the CDR3 DNA is retained, 42 bases long and in frame from the first base. Reading the germline V gene (reference sequence) gives CDR1 SEHNR and CDR2 FQNEAQ. Between the V and J ends, shortened by 1 base and 9 bases respectively, the junction contains 10 bases. This clone was seen more than once but under ten times. Its antigen remains unidentified. Qualities for individual bases were not recorded, and no much larger clone is one base off. The library came from the immunoSEQ multiplex PCR assay. Deep sequencing of rearranged TCR beta loci, alongside multiparametric flow cytometry, was used to profile T cell repertoires. The table was pulled from immuneACCESS by TCRdb, which kept in-frame rearrangements only. Such tables lose some clones; where checked, under half of the loss comes from unresolved V genes, and the rest has no known cause. This sample holds 4,500 to 6,500 clones; 88% were observed only once. The ten largest clonotypes hold 15% to 20% of the sample.

Specimen: peripheral blood, collected from a patient treated with photon-based radiotherapy. This chain is built from TRBV7-9 and TRBJ1-6, with no confident D gene call. This TCR came from a man aged 25-45 years with gastric cancer. Read as DNA, the sequence is TGTGCCAGCAGCTTAGAATTATCCTTTTCACCCCTCCACTTT. It encodes CASSLELSFSPLHF.